This T cell receptor (beta chain) was recorded in a study of blood T cell repertoires in COVID-19. About the study: COVID-19 samples, acute and convalescent, were from the United States, Italy and Spain. Nucleic acid was either cDNA or gDNA, and it came from T cells, B-cell-depleted T cells, or PBMCs.

The CDR3 loop spans 12 amino acids. Germline V gene lookup returns CDR1 LGHDT and CDR2 YNNKEL (reference sequence). The V and J ends lost 5 bases and 7 bases, in that order; junction bases with no gene match: 3. Authors' methods: How many nucleated cells were present was estimated from reference gene primer amplification. Produced via immunoSEQ multiplex PCR; TCRdb's table is partial and in-frame only. That table gives V, J and clone size, and the DNA gave D and trimming. The sample lists 250,000 to 350,000 clones, around 90% occurring once. V usage is TRBV3-1 (or the pseudogene TRBV3-2) and J usage is TRBJ1-1, with 8 bases identical to TRBD1. The sequenced material came from peripheral blood. The receptor was isolated from a woman between 40 and 50 years old who had recovered from COVID-19. The CDR3 protein is CASSSGTGEAFF. The CDR3 DNA follows: TGTGCCAGCAGCTCCGGGACAGGTGAAGCTTTCTTT.